Following are 30 T cell receptor beta chains from one sample sequenced in a study of OX40 agonist ivuxolimab in advanced cancers. This table comes from immunoSEQ multiplex PCR, and its TCRdb copy is limited to in-frame clones, with some not included. The data show about 150,000 clones, with 94% seen just once and just over 0.3% held by the top ten. The specimen comprised CD4+ or CD8+ T cells sorted from blood, sampled in a trial of the OX40 agonist ivuxolimab. The receptors derive from an adult with an advanced solid tumor such as melanoma, head and neck, liver or kidney cancer.

The table lists this clone with a count of one. The chain has TRBV19 and TRBJ1-1; D is perhaps TRBD1 (6 bases). The CDR3 sequence is 16 residues long. V was trimmed by 7 bases and J by 6 bases, leaving 24 bases between them. The germline gives CDR1 LNHDA, CDR2 SQIVND (reference sequence). The chain's CDR3 is CASIKLNHRVGPEAFF. CDR3 nucleotide sequence: TGTGCCAGTATCAAACTCAACCACAGGGTGGGACCTGAAGCTTTCTTT. Combining the CDR3 with reference TRBV19 and TRBJ1-1 gives the whole variable domain DGGITQSPKYLFRKEGQNVTLSCEQNLNHDAMYWYRQDPGQGLRLIYYSQIVNDFQKGDIAEGYSVSREKKESFPLTVTSAQKNPTAFYLCASIKLNHRVGPEAFFGQGTRLTVV.

This chain joins TRBV19 and TRBJ1-5; tentatively, D is TRBD1 (6 bases). CDR1 and CDR2 from the germline V gene are LNHDA and SQIVND (reference sequence). The ends were cut back, 6 bases at V and 3 bases at J, with 9 bases in the middle. The CDR3 totals 13 residues. The chain's CDR3 is CASRGGPNQPQHF. CDR3 nucleotide sequence: TGTGCCAGTAGGGGGGGCCCCAATCAGCCCCAGCATTTT.

J is TRBJ2-4 and V is TRBV5-1, with 10 bases lining up with TRBD1. CDR1 is SGHRS, CDR2 YFSETQ, per germline. The junction had 4 bases not matched to a gene; V was cut back by 2 bases and J by 8 bases. The CDR3 sequence is 14 residues long. CDR3 sequence (DNA): TGCGCCAGCAGCTTAGGGACAGGGGCTGACATTCAGTACTTC. The encoded protein is CASSLGTGADIQYF.

The chain carries TRBV7-2 and TRBJ1-2; a weak D match, TRBD1 (6 bases). The V gene's germline CDR1 is SGHTA and CDR2 FQGNSA. The length of the CDR3 is 15 residues. V lost 4 bases, J lost 2 bases, and 14 bases lay in between. The DNA for the CDR3 is TGTGCCAGCAGCTCTGGACAGAATACCAACTATGGCTACACCTTC. Translating it yields CASSSGQNTNYGYTF.

The chain links TRBV6-5 to TRBJ2-2; tentatively, D is TRBD1 (5 bases). Germline-derived CDR1 and CDR2 are MNHEY and SVGAGI. V lost 1 base and J 8 bases, leaving 11 bases between the germline ends. The CDR3 length is 14 residues. CDR3 nucleotides: TGTGCCAGCAGTTACTTCAGGGTTCGTGGGGAGCTGTTTTTT. It specifies CASSYFRVRGELFF.

The rearrangement joins TRBV9 to TRBJ2-5; TRBD2 agrees at 7 bases. V trimming: 0 bases; J trimming: 5 bases; junction bases outside the gene matches: 10. Germline assignment: CDR1 SGDLS and CDR2 YYNGEE. This CDR3 is 16 amino acids long. CDR3 in amino acids: CASSVVGGGPWETQYF. CDR3 DNA sequence: TGTGCCAGCAGCGTAGTTGGGGGAGGGCCGTGGGAGACCCAGTACTTC.

This rearrangement joins TRBV7-9 to TRBJ2-1; 10 nucleotides line up with TRBD1. This CDR3 is 15 amino acids long. CDR1 is SEHNR and CDR2 is FQNEAQ in the germline V gene (reference sequence). The V and J ends lost 5 bases and 6 bases, in that order; junction bases with no gene match: 7. The CDR3 DNA reads as TGTGCCAGCAGCCTCGGGACAGGGGCCCTCAATGAGCAGTTCTTC. The encoded protein is CASSLGTGALNEQFF. The variable domain in full, with the rest retrieved from reference TRBV7-9 and TRBJ2-1, is DTGVSQNPRHKITKRGQNVTFRCDPISEHNRLYWYRQTLGQGPEFLTYFQNEAQLEKSRLLSDRFSAERPKGSFSTLEIQRTEQGDSAMYLCASSLGTGALNEQFFGPGTRLTVL.

CDR3 nucleotide sequence: TGTGCCAGCAGCTTAAGACAGAGAATGTCTGGAAACACCATATATTTT. Protein sequence: CASSLRQRMSGNTIYF. V usage is TRBV7-8 and J usage is TRBJ1-3, with D tentatively TRBD1 (5 bases). The CDR3 has 16 residues. Per the germline V gene, CDR1 is SGHVS and CDR2 is FQNEAQ. V lost 2 bases to trimming and J lost 1 base, with 12 bases between them.

The chain carries TRBV11-2 and TRBJ2-7; D unresolved. Trimming left V 0 bases short and J 6 bases short, with 9 bases between. The CDR3 length is 13 residues. Germline V gene lookup returns CDR1 SGHAT and CDR2 FQNNGV. CDR3 region: CASSLDGSTEQYF. The CDR3 DNA follows: TGTGCCAGCAGCTTAGATGGAAGTACCGAGCAGTACTTC.

In this sample, this clone turned up once. This rearrangement joins TRBV29-1 to TRBJ2-1; TRBD2 aligns across 8 bases. The CDR3 sequence is 18 residues long. Germline CDR1 is SQVTM and CDR2 is ANQGSEA. V was clipped by 7 bases and J by 2 bases; unmatched bases: 19. CDR3 nucleotides: TGCAGCGCCGATCCTGGACTAGCCGGAAAAAAGACCTACAATGAGCAGTTCTTC. Translation gives CSADPGLAGKKTYNEQFF.

The chain links TRBV6-6 to TRBJ1-1; 7 bases are shared with TRBD1. The V and J ends lost 5 bases and 5 bases, in that order; junction bases with no gene match: 5. The CDR3 extends over 13 amino acids. The V gene's germline CDR1 is MNHNY and CDR2 SVGAGI (reference sequence). The chain's CDR3 is CASSVQGTTEAFF. DNA of the CDR3: TGTGCCAGCAGTGTACAGGGGACGACTGAAGCTTTCTTT.

The V gene is TRBV18, the J gene TRBJ2-3; TRBD1 is a possible D gene (5 bases). The germline gives CDR1 KGHSH, CDR2 LQKENI. The CDR3 has 14 amino acids. The germline V and J ends were trimmed by 8 bases and 2 bases, with 14 bases remaining between them. This chain's CDR3 is CASQHSRDTDTQYF. The CDR3 bases are TGTGCCAGCCAACATAGCAGGGACACAGATACGCAGTATTTT.

The chain carries TRBV29-1 and TRBJ1-1; possibly TRBD1 for D (5 bases). Germline loops: CDR1 SQVTM, CDR2 ANQGSEA. The V and J ends lost 3 bases and 5 bases respectively, with 19 bases between them. The CDR3 runs 15 residues. As DNA, the CDR3 is TGCAGCGTTGAGTATAGCGGCAGGGAGAGGACTGAAGCTTTCTTT. It codes for CSVEYSGRERTEAFF.

This chain connects TRBV5-8 to TRBJ2-5; D is possibly TRBD1 (6 bases). The CDR3 consists of 13 residues. The V end lost 5 bases, the J end lost 4 bases, and 12 bases lay between the germline ends. Germline assignment: CDR1 SGHTS and CDR2 YDEGEE. The CDR3 DNA reads as TGTGCCAGCAGACTCAGGGGCGGAGAGACCCAGTACTTC. This codes for CASRLRGGETQYF.

J is TRBJ1-1 and V is TRBV6-5, with 11 bases that match TRBD1. After removal of 1 base from V and 5 bases from J, the junction contained 3 bases not matched to a gene. The CDR3 has 15 amino acids. Germline assignment: CDR1 MNHEY and CDR2 SVGAGI. The CDR3 DNA sequence: TGTGCCAGCAGTTACTTGGGACAGGGGGGAACTGAAGCTTTCTTT. Its translation: CASSYLGQGGTEAFF.

This chain connects TRBV6-5 to TRBJ1-2, with D unclear. V was shortened by 8 bases and J by 7 bases, with 14 bases between the two germline ends. CDR1 MNHEY and CDR2 SVGAGI come from the germline V gene. The CDR3 is 12 residues long. In DNA form, the CDR3 reads TGTGCCAGCTCCGCCAGGAAGGGTGGCTACACCTTC. Protein product: CASSARKGGYTF.

As for this clone: The junction does not match germline at one end; this may be a read error. This chain uses TRBV7-3 with TRBJ1-1; tentative D call: TRBD1 (5 bases). The CDR3 consists of 11 residues. The germline CDR1 and CDR2 sequences are SGHTA and FQGTGA. The CDR3 protein is CASSVQGRDHF. Here the CDR3 DNA reads TGTGCCAGCAGCGTTCAAGGCCGGGACCACTTT.

The genes are TRBV7-9 and TRBJ2-1; the match to TRBD1 covers 8 bases. Germline V gene data show CDR1 as SEHNR and CDR2 as FQNEAQ (reference sequence). J gave up 5 bases and V 5 bases, and 8 bases lay outside the gene matches. There are 15 residues in the CDR3. CDR3 nucleotides: TGTGCCAGCAGCCCCGACAGGGGTCGGAACAATGAGCAGTTCTTC. Protein: CASSPDRGRNNEQFF.

For the CDR3, the DNA is TGTGCCAGCTTAGCCCCCGGGACAGAGGGGGAGACCCAGTACTTC. Its protein is CASLAPGTEGETQYF. The chain recombines TRBV6-1 with TRBJ2-5; TRBD1 agrees at 7 bases. J gave up 5 bases and V 8 bases, and 14 bases lay outside the gene matches. Per the germline V gene, CDR1 is MNHNS and CDR2 is SASEGT. This CDR3 region has 15 residues.

The sample holds a few counts of this clone. The V and J genes are TRBV11-2 and TRBJ2-2, with 8 bases aligning to TRBD2. CDR1 and CDR2 (germline): SGHAT, FQNNGV. The V gene end was trimmed by 3 bases and the J gene end by 4 bases; junction bases not matched to a gene: 1. This CDR3 spans 14 amino acids. The chain's CDR3 is CASSLGLGTGELFF. DNA of the CDR3: TGTGCCAGCAGCTTGGGACTAGGCACCGGGGAGCTGTTTTTT.

The rearrangement links TRBV5-1 to TRBJ2-7; 9 nucleotides match TRBD2. The J segment lost 5 bases and the V segment lost 4 bases, leaving 10 bases of the junction unmatched. The CDR3 extends over 15 amino acids. Germline-derived CDR1 and CDR2 are SGHRS and YFSETQ. CDR3 DNA sequence: TGCGCCAGCAGCCCGGTGGTGCGGGAGGGCCACGAGCAGTACTTC. Protein product: CASSPVVREGHEQYF. The full variable domain, its missing parts supplied by reference TRBV5-1 and TRBJ2-7, is KAGVTQTPRYLIKTRGQQVTLSCSPISGHRSVSWYQQTPGQGLQFLFEYFSETQRNKGNFPGRFSGRQFSNSRSEMNVSTLELGDSALYLCASSPVVREGHEQYFGPGTRLTVT.

This clone was detected only once. This chain uses TRBV5-1 with TRBJ1-4; 7 positions agree with TRBD1. With V trimmed by 4 bases and J by 6 bases, 6 bases remained unmatched. The length of the CDR3 is 14 residues. In germline, CDR1 is SGHRS, CDR2 YFSETQ. CDR3 in DNA: TGCGCCAGCAGCACGGGACAGCGGGATGAAAAACTGTTTTTT. It specifies CASSTGQRDEKLFF.

This rearrangement joins TRBV11-2 to TRBJ1-4, with unresolved D. The CDR3 runs to 15 residues. Between the trimmed V and J ends, which lost 1 base and 8 bases, there was a span of 14 bases. The germline gives CDR1 SGHAT, CDR2 FQNNGV. This CDR3 is CASSLVGIVGEKLFF. CDR3 coding DNA: TGTGCCAGCAGCTTAGTTGGTATCGTCGGAGAAAAACTGTTTTTT.

This rearrangement joins TRBV23-1 to TRBJ1-5; D uncertain. TRBV23-1 is treated as an ORF (open reading frame) with a function not yet certain. There are 22 residues in the CDR3. V dropped 0 bases and J dropped 0 bases, with 27 bases sitting between them. The CDR3 DNA follows: TGCGCCAGCAGTCAATCTTCGGTTATGTGGCAGCCCGTTACAAATAGCAATCAGCCCCAGCATTTT. Translated, it gives CASSQSSVMWQPVTNSNQPQHF.

As concerns this clone: The junction departs from germline at one end; a sequencing error may be responsible. The chain has TRBV4-3 and TRBJ2-2; 10 nucleotides align to TRBD1. Germline CDR1 LGHNA, CDR2 YSLEER. The CDR3 totals 17 residues. CDR3 in DNA: TGCGTCAGCAGCCAAGAACCCGGGACAGGGGCCTCCGGGGAGCTGTTTTTT. It specifies CVSSQEPGTGASGELFF.

The CDR3 reads CASSLGQGNYEQYF. The CDR3 DNA sequence: TGTGCCAGCAGCCTCGGACAGGGGAACTACGAGCAGTACTTC. J is TRBJ2-7 and V is TRBV28, with 9 bases matching TRBD1. J gave up 3 bases and V 6 bases, and 6 bases lay outside the gene matches. In germline, CDR1 is MDHEN, CDR2 SYDVKM. This CDR3 is 14 amino acids long.

This clone was detected once. The CDR3 spells CASSVEVGAFF. CDR3 nucleotide sequence: TGTGCCAGCAGCGTCGAGGTAGGAGCTTTCTTT. The chain is built from TRBV7-9 and TRBJ1-1, with no clear D. The germline V and J ends were trimmed by 5 bases and 10 bases, with 11 bases remaining between them. CDR3 length: 11 residues. Germline assignment: CDR1 SEHNR and CDR2 FQNEAQ (reference sequence). The variable domain in full, with the rest retrieved from reference TRBV7-9 and TRBJ1-1, is DTGVSQNPRHKITKRGQNVTFRCDPISEHNRLYWYRQTLGQGPEFLTYFQNEAQLEKSRLLSDRFSAERPKGSFSTLEIQRTEQGDSAMYLCASSVEVGAFFGQGTRLTVV.

V is TRBV28 and J is TRBJ1-1, with a tentative D call TRBD1 (5 bases). Trimming stripped 2 bases from V and 4 bases from J, with 5 bases between. The CDR3 consists of 12 residues. Looked up from germline, CDR1 is MDHEN and CDR2 is SYDVKM. The CDR3 DNA reads as TGTGCCAGCAGTTTACAGGGCACTGAAGCTTTCTTT. As protein: CASSLQGTEAFF.

The gene calls are TRBV14 and TRBJ2-1; 8 bases are shared with TRBD2. Germline V gene data show CDR1 as SGHDN and CDR2 as FVKESK. This CDR3 has 15 amino acids. V lost 4 bases and J lost 1; bases outside the gene matches: 3. CDR3 nucleotide sequence: TGTGCCAGCAGCCCTACTAGCGGATCCTACAATGAGCAGTTCTTC. Amino acid sequence: CASSPTSGSYNEQFF.

The J gene is TRBJ2-4, the V gene TRBV29-1; 10 bases match TRBD1. The length of the CDR3 is 13 residues. Per the germline V gene, CDR1 is SQVTM and CDR2 is ANQGSEA. Trimming cost V 7 bases and J 8 bases; bases outside gene matches: 8. The CDR3 sequence: CSAYGQGVDIQYF. The CDR3 DNA is TGCAGCGCTTACGGACAGGGGGTGGACATTCAGTACTTC.